This T cell receptor (beta chain) was identified during a study of cytomegalovirus exposure and HLA in healthy donors. Profiling relied on immunoSEQ multiplex PCR, and the TCRdb table lists in-frame clones only, not all of them. The sample lists around 93,000 clones; 85% were seen once. Per germline, CDR1 MNHEY and CDR2 SMNVEV (reference sequence). This CDR3 is 13 amino acids long. With V trimmed by 8 bases and J by 7 bases, 7 bases remained unmatched. The study, taken as a whole, reports: Cytomegalovirus-associated status was assigned to about 160 TCR beta chains.

As for this clone: The target antigen is unknown.

The chain carries TRBV27 and TRBJ1-2; 10 bases fit TRBD1. The source of this sequence is a man between 18 and 29 years old in good health and CMV-seropositive. The specimen sequenced was PBMCs. CDR3 region: CASGGQGVFGYTF. CDR3 bases: TGTGCCAGCGGAGGACAGGGGGTTTTTGGCTACACCTTC.